A selection of T cell receptor beta chains follows, all from one sample in a study of shared clonotypes between healthy human individuals. The repertoire was sequenced with immunoSEQ multiplex PCR; TCRdb's copy has only in-frame clones and lacks some. The data show 2 million to 2.5 million clones, approximately 93% seen once. Sequencing input: naive CD4+ T cells from PBMCs. The receptors were sampled from a man between 18 and 35 years old in good health. Some clones in this sample may be carry-over from other donors' samples. The CDR3 runs from the conserved cysteine through the conserved F or W. Fields, in order: CDR3 length, clone size, D gene, J gene, V gene, CDR3 protein, CDR3 DNA. A D gene is named only where the DNA matches it firmly. Expanded clones are given a class, and other clones once, few, many or no size at all.

13 . TRBD1 TRBJ1-2 TRBV19 CASTVTGVVGYTF TGTGCCAGCACAGTAACAGGGGTCGTTGGCTACACCTTC
15 . TRBD1 TRBJ2-7 TRBV6-1 CASSGYGQGSYEQYF TGTGCCAGCAGTGGGTACGGACAGGGATCCTACGAGCAGTACTTC
12 . . TRBJ1-1 TRBV6-1 CASSVGVAEAFF TGTGCCAGCAGTGTTGGGGTTGCTGAAGCTTTCTTT
16 . TRBD1 TRBJ2-3 TRBV5-4 CASSSSGTGRTDTQYF TGTGCCAGCAGCTCCTCCGGGACAGGGCGGACAGATACGCAGTATTTT
15 . . TRBJ2-5 TRBV19 CASSISGGSQETQYF TGTGCCAGTAGTATATCCGGGGGAAGCCAAGAGACCCAGTACTTC
15 . TRBD1 TRBJ1-2 TRBV15 CATSTAGQGGYGYTF TGTGCCACCAGCACCGCCGGACAGGGAGGCTATGGCTACACCTTC
13 . . TRBJ1-1 TRBV28 CASSGAENTEAFF TGTGCCAGCAGTGGGGCGGAGAACACTGAAGCTTTCTTT
17 . TRBD2 TRBJ2-7 TRBV7-2 CASSFGTSGSPRDEQYF TGTGCCAGCAGCTTCGGGACTAGCGGGAGCCCCCGCGACGAGCAGTACTTC
12 . . TRBJ2-5 TRBV7-2 CASSRPQETQYF TGTGCCAGCAGCCGCCCTCAAGAGACCCAGTACTTC
13 . TRBD2 TRBJ2-1 TRBV25-1 CASSLAGGYEQFF TGTGCCAGCAGCCTAGCGGGAGGCTATGAGCAGTTCTTC
17 . TRBD2 TRBJ2-1 TRBV28 CASSSRYASGSGNEQFF TGTGCCAGCAGTTCCAGATACGCTAGCGGGAGTGGAAATGAGCAGTTCTTC
13 . . TRBJ1-1 TRBV11-1 CASSSSGWTEAFF TGTGCCAGCAGCTCCTCAGGGTGGACTGAAGCTTTCTTT
15 . . TRBJ2-6 TRBV27 CASSDGSSGANVLTF TGTGCCAGCAGTGACGGGAGCTCTGGGGCCAACGTCCTGACTTTC
15 . . TRBJ2-3 TRBV4-3 CASSQSGRRGDTQYF TGCGCCAGCAGCCAGTCCGGGAGAAGAGGAGATACGCAGTATTTT
17 once TRBD2 TRBJ2-1 TRBV10-3 CAISESRLAGTYNEQFF TGTGCCATCAGTGAGTCACGACTAGCGGGTACCTACAATGAGCAGTTCTTC
15 . . TRBJ2-7 TRBV29-1 CSARGGAGRSYEQYF TGCAGCGCCAGAGGTGGAGCGGGCCGCTCCTACGAGCAGTACTTC
17 . TRBD1 TRBJ2-2 TRBV5-1 CASSLARDSVNTGELFF TGCGCCAGCAGCTTGGCGAGGGACAGTGTGAACACCGGGGAGCTGTTTTTT
15 once TRBD2 TRBJ2-5 TRBV6-6 CASRISGTPQETQYF TGTGCCAGCAGGATTAGCGGGACTCCCCAAGAGACCCAGTACTTC
17 . . TRBJ2-7 TRBV4-1 CASSQERVWTTNYEQYF TGCGCCAGCAGCCAAGAAAGGGTTTGGACAACAAACTACGAGCAGTACTTC
13 . . TRBJ2-3 TRBV7-9 CASSTELGNTQYF TGTGCCAGCAGCACCGAACTAGGCAATACGCAGTATTTT
14 . TRBD1 TRBJ2-7 TRBV5-1 CASSFSTGELEQYF TGCGCCAGCAGCTTCTCGACAGGGGAGTTGGAGCAGTACTTC
16 . TRBD2 TRBJ2-3 TRBV10-1 CASSEFPSGSFDTQYF TGCGCCAGCAGTGAGTTCCCTAGCGGGAGCTTTGATACGCAGTATTTT
15 . . TRBJ2-2 TRBV6-5 CASSYSGPNTGELFF TGTGCCAGCAGTTACTCTGGCCCGAATACCGGGGAGCTGTTTTTT
14 few . TRBJ1-1 TRBV19 CASSIGTENTEAFF TGTGCCAGTAGTATAGGGACAGAGAACACTGAAGCTTTCTTT
14 . TRBD1 TRBJ2-1 TRBV7-9 CASSLGQGFHEQFF TGTGCCAGCAGCTTGGGACAGGGGTTCCATGAGCAGTTCTTC
17 . TRBD2 TRBJ2-3 TRBV28 CASSLYRAGGRTDTQYF TGTGCCAGCAGTTTATACCGGGCGGGAGGGCGGACAGATACGCAGTATTTT
18 . . TRBJ2-7 TRBV5-1 CASSWTWGKTRGPNEQYF TGCGCCAGCAGCTGGACTTGGGGGAAGACACGGGGGCCGAACGAGCAGTACTTC
16 . . TRBJ1-5 TRBV2 CASSEASGVSNQPQHF TGTGCCAGCAGTGAAGCGTCAGGGGTTAGCAATCAGCCCCAGCATTTT
18 . TRBD2 TRBJ2-3 TRBV9 CASSTGIIAGINTDTQYF TGTGCCAGCAGCACCGGGATCATAGCGGGTATCAACACAGATACGCAGTATTTT
15 once . TRBJ2-6 TRBV4-2 CASSLDFSGANVLTF TGTGCCAGCAGCCTCGACTTCTCTGGGGCCAACGTCCTGACTTTC
16 . . TRBJ2-5 TRBV7-2 CASSFPRELAQETQYF TGTGCCAGCAGTTTCCCACGGGAGTTGGCGCAAGAGACCCAGTACTTC
14 . TRBD1 TRBJ1-1 TRBV18 CASSFGQGGTEAFF TGTGCCAGCTCATTTGGACAGGGTGGGACTGAAGCTTTCTTT
16 . . TRBJ2-3 TRBV4-1 CASSQAVAASTDTQYF TGCGCCAGCAGCCAAGCGGTAGCGGCTAGCACAGATACGCAGTATTTT